The sequence of this T cell receptor (beta chain) was determined in a study of CD8+ T cells in alopecia areata. Cell sorting on a FACSAria was used to separate CD4+ and CD8+ T cells from the PBMCs. Reverse transcription of extracted RNA yielded cDNA, which provided the sequencing template. Profiling relied on immunoSEQ multiplex PCR, and the TCRdb table lists in-frame clones only, not all of them. The data contain more than 90,000 clones, approximately 60% of them singletons. The CDR3 consists of 14 residues. Germline V gene sequence: CDR1 SGHNT, CDR2 YYREEE (reference sequence). Trimming took 4 bases from V and 2 from J, leaving 12 bases between them. Points from the study as a whole: Normal scalp showed lower clonality than lesional scalp, especially alopecia totalis/universalis.

As regards this clone: Antigen: not known.

Sequencing was carried out using CD4+ T cells sorted from blood. This rearrangement joins TRBV5-4 to TRBJ2-5; D unresolved. The clonotype comes from a human donor in good health. The CDR3 spells CASSPDWLQETQYF. The CDR3, as DNA: TGTGCCAGCAGCCCTGACTGGCTTCAAGAGACCCAGTACTTC.